This TCR beta chain is drawn from a study of shared clonotypes between healthy human individuals. Whole-study results and caveats: Generally, estimated richness proved larger in naive subsets than it did in memory subsets. An expected dependence of interdonor clonotype sharing on sequencing depth was noted.

This clone was seen repeatedly, ten times or more. Its antigen is not known. Assay execution took place at the deep level. Every subset's genomic DNA went evenly onto several immunoSEQ plates. Here immunoSEQ multiplex PCR was the method, and the copy in TCRdb shows in-frame clones only, minus some. The data hold fewer than 400,000 clones, with 74% observed a single time. In germline, CDR1 is SGHVS, CDR2 FNYEAQ. With 5 bases clipped from V and 2 bases from J, the junction kept 11 bases outside the gene matches. The CDR3 runs to 17 residues. The clonotype was recovered from a young man in good health. Material: memory CD4+ T cells sorted from blood. Subset denoted: CD45RA-negative fraction. The rearrangement uses TRBV7-6 and TRBJ2-1; 8 nucleotides align to TRBD1. This CDR3 is CASSTTQTGAPYNEQFF. The CDR3 bases are TGTGCCAGCAGCACCACCCAGACAGGGGCTCCCTACAATGAGCAGTTCTTC.